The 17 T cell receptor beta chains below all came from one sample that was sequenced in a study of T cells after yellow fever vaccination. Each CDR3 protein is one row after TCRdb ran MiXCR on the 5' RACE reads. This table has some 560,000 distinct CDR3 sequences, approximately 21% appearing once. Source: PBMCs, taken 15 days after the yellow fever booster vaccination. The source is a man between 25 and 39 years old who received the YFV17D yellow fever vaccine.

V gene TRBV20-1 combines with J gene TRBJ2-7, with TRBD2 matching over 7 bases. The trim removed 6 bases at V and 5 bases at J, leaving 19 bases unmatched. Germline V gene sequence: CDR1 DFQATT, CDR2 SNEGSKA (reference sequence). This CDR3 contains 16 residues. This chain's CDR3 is CSARSPGGAGFNEQYF. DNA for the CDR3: TGCAGTGCAAGAAGCCCGGGAGGAGCGGGATTCAACGAGCAGTACTTC.

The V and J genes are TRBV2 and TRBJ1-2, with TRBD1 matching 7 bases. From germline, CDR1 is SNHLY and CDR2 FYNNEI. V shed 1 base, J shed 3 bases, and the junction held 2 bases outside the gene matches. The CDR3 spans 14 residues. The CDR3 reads CASSEEGAYYGYTF. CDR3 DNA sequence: TGTGCCAGCAGTGAAGAGGGGGCGTACTATGGCTACACCTTC.

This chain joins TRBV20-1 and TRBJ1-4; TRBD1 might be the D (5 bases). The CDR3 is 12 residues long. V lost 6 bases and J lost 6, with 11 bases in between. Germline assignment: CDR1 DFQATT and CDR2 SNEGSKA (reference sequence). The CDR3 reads CSARDGYEKLFF. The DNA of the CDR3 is TGCAGTGCCAGGGACGGCTATGAAAAACTGTTTTTT.

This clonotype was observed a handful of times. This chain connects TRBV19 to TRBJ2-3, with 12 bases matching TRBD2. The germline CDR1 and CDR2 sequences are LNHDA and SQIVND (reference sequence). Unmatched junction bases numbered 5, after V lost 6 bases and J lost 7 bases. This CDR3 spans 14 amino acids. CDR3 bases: TGTGCCAGTAGGATGACTAGCGGGAGACATACGCAGTATTTT. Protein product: CASRMTSGRHTQYF.

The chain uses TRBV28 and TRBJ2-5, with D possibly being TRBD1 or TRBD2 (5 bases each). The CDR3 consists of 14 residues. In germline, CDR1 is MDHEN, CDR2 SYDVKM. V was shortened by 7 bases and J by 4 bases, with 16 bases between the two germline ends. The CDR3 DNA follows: TGTGCCAGCACCACAATGGGGACGGCAGAGACCCAGTACTTC. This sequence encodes CASTTMGTAETQYF.

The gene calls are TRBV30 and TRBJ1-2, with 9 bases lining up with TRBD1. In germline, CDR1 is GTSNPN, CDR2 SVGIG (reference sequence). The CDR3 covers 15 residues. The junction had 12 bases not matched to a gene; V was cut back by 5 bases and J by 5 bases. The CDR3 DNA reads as TGTGCCTGGCACTCCGGGACAGGGAATTGGTATGGCTACACCTTC. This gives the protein CAWHSGTGNWYGYTF.

CDR3 nucleotides: TGTGCCAGCTCACGGACGACTAGCGCGGGCGAGCAGTTCTTC. Protein sequence: CASSRTTSAGEQFF. J is TRBJ2-1 and V is TRBV18, with 8 bases that match TRBD2. Losses at the gene ends were 4 bases for V and 10 bases for J; bases not matched to a gene: 9. Germline loops: CDR1 KGHSH, CDR2 LQKENI. This CDR3 is built from 14 residues.

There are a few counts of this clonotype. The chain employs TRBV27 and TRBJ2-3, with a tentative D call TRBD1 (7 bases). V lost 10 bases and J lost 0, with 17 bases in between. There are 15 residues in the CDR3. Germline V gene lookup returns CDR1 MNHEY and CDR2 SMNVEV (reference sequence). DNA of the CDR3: TGTGCCACCGTTCCCAGGGGGACTAGCACAGATACGCAGTATTTT. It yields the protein CATVPRGTSTDTQYF.

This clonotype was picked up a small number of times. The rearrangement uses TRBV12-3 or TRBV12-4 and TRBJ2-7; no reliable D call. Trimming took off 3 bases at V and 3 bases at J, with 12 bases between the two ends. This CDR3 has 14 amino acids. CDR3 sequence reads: CASSFKPNIYEQYF. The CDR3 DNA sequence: TGTGCCAGCAGTTTCAAACCGAACATCTACGAGCAGTACTTC.

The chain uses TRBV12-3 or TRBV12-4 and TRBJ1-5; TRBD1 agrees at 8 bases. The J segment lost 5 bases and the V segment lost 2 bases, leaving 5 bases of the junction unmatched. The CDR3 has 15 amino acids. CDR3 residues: CASSLRGQGYQPQHF. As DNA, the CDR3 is TGTGCCAGCAGTTTACGAGGACAGGGATATCAGCCCCAGCATTTT.

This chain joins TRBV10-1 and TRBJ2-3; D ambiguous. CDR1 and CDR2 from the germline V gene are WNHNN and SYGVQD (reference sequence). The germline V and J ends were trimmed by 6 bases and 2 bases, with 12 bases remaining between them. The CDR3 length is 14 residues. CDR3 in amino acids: CASSAAEYTDTQYF. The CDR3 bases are TGCGCCAGCAGCGCTGCAGAGTACACAGATACGCAGTATTTT.

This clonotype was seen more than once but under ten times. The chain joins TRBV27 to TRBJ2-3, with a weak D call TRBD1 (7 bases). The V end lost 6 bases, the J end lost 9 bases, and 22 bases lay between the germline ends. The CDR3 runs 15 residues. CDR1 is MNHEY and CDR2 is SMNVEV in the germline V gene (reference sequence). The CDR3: CASSPGGTVLQTQYF. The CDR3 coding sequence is TGTGCCAGCAGCCCAGGCGGGACAGTTCTGCAGACGCAGTATTTT.

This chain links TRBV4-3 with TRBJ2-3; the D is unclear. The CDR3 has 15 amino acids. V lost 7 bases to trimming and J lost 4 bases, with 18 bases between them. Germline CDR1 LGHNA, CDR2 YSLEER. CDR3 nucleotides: TGCGCCAGCAAACTCGTGTTAGGTACAGCAGATACGCAGTATTTT. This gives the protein CASKLVLGTADTQYF.

Here the CDR3 reads CASTKGGYEQYF. In DNA form, the CDR3 reads TGTGCCAGCACCAAGGGGGGCTACGAGCAGTACTTC. V usage is TRBV6-2 or TRBV6-3 and J usage is TRBJ2-7; D is possibly TRBD1 or TRBD2 (6 bases each). The V and J ends lost 7 bases and 3 bases respectively, with 10 bases between them. The CDR3 sequence is 12 residues long. Germline V gene data show CDR1 as MNHEY and CDR2 as SVGEGT.

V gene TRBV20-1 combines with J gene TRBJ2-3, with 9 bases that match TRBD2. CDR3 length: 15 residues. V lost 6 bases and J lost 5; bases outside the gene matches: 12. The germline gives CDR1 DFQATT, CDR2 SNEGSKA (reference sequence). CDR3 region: CSALKPSGIQDTQYF. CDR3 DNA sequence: TGCAGTGCGCTAAAGCCTAGCGGGATCCAAGATACGCAGTATTTT.

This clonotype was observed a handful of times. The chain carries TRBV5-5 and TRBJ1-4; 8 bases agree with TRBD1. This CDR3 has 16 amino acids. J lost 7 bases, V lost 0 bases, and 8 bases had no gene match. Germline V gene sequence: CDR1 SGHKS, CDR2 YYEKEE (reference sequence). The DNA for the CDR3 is TGTGCCAGCAGCTTGGAGATCCGGGACAGGTTTGAAAAACTGTTTTTT. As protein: CASSLEIRDRFEKLFF.

Here the CDR3 reads CASRPAGGGVQPQHF. CDR3 coding DNA: TGTGCCAGCAGACCGGCTGGTGGGGGCGTTCAGCCCCAGCATTTT. The chain combines TRBV12-3 or TRBV12-4 with TRBJ1-5; a possible D gene is TRBD1 (6 bases). The CDR3 runs to 15 residues. V dropped 6 bases and J dropped 6 bases, with 18 bases sitting between them.